What follows are 25 T cell receptor beta chains derived from one specimen sequenced in a study of blood T cell repertoires in COVID-19. The data were produced by immunoSEQ multiplex PCR, yet TCRdb's version contains in-frame clones alone and is incomplete. The sample contains fewer than 400,000 clones, 85% of which appear only once. The source material was PBMCs or T cells enriched from blood (not recorded which). These receptors all stem from a woman aged 30 to 39 who had been exposed to COVID-19.

The chain couples TRBV27 to TRBJ1-6, with a weak D call TRBD1 (6 bases). Germline V gene data show CDR1 as MNHEY and CDR2 as SMNVEV (reference sequence). The CDR3 spans 15 residues. Trimming pared 6 bases from V and 3 bases from J, leaving 12 bases between. CDR3 in DNA: TGTGCCAGCAGCCCAAAGGACAGCTATAATTCACCCCTCCACTTT. Its protein is CASSPKDSYNSPLHF.

The chain joins TRBV4-3 to TRBJ1-2; possibly TRBD1 for D (6 bases). The V end lost 0 bases, the J end lost 6 bases, and 17 bases lay between the germline ends. Germline V lookup: CDR1 LGHNA, CDR2 YSLEER. The CDR3 has 16 residues. This chain's CDR3 is CASSQEFTGSFDGYTF. In nucleotides, the CDR3 is TGCGCCAGCAGCCAAGAGTTTACAGGGAGTTTCGATGGCTACACCTTC.

The chain has TRBV9 and TRBJ2-7, with 11 positions matching TRBD2. Germline CDR1 SGDLS, CDR2 YYNGEE. The CDR3 has 16 residues. V dropped 0 bases and J dropped 3; count of bases not matched to a gene: 5. In DNA, the CDR3 is TGTGCCAGCAGCGTAGCCCTAGCGGGAGGTTTCTACGAGCAGTACTTC. It translates to CASSVALAGGFYEQYF.

The chain employs TRBV27 and TRBJ2-5, with TRBD2 matching 14 bases. J lost 2 bases, V lost 1 base, and 6 bases had no gene match. The germline V gene has CDR1 MNHEY and CDR2 SMNVEV (reference sequence). The CDR3 runs to 18 residues. The CDR3 sequence is CASSLLGTSGSSQETQYF. The CDR3 DNA reads TGTGCCAGCAGTTTATTGGGGACTAGCGGGAGTTCTCAAGAGACCCAGTACTTC.

The chain links TRBV6-4 to TRBJ1-6; unclear D gene. The CDR3 extends over 15 amino acids. Trimming shortened V by 7 bases and J by 0 bases, and 10 bases separated the two germline ends. Germline CDR1 MRHNA, CDR2 SNTAGT. The CDR3 here is CASKVRGSYNSPLHF. The DNA of the CDR3 is TGTGCCAGCAAGGTCCGGGGCTCCTATAATTCACCCCTCCACTTT.

In its sample, this clone was seen once. CDR3 DNA: TGTGCCTGGACCCCCGGGACTAGCGGGGGTCCAGATACGCAGTATTTT. Residues: CAWTPGTSGGPDTQYF. This chain joins TRBV30 and TRBJ2-3, with 14 positions matching TRBD2. Trimming cost V 4 bases and J 4 bases; bases outside gene matches: 7. The CDR3 sequence is 16 residues long. The germline V gene has CDR1 GTSNPN and CDR2 SVGIG (reference sequence). Full variable domain (remainder filled in from reference TRBV30 and TRBJ2-3): SQTIHQWPATLVQPVGSPLSLECTVEGTSNPNLYWYRQAAGRGLQLLFYSVGIGQISSEVPQNLSASRPQDRQFILSSKKLLLSDSGFYLCAWTPGTSGGPDTQYFGPGTRLTVL.

This clone came up a few times. V gene TRBV21-1 combines with J gene TRBJ2-3; TRBD2, as called in the table, went unchecked against the DNA. TRBV21-1 is shown as a pseudogene. The CDR3 is 13 residues long. The CDR3 loop is CANSGFSTDTQYF. DNA of the CDR3: TGTGCCAATAGCGGGTTTAGCACAGATACGCAGTATTTT.

The V and J genes are TRBV7-2 and TRBJ1-6, with D tentatively TRBD1 (5 bases). The germline V gene encodes CDR1 SGHTA and CDR2 FQGNSA. The CDR3 consists of 15 residues. V dropped 5 bases and J dropped 1 base, with 9 bases sitting between them. In DNA form, the CDR3 reads TGTGCCAGCAGCCGGGGGACGTCCTATAATTCACCCCTCCACTTT. Protein sequence: CASSRGTSYNSPLHF. Using reference TRBV7-2 and TRBJ1-6 for the parts outside the CDR3, the full variable domain is GAGVSQSPSNKVTEKGKDVELRCDPISGHTALYWYRQSLGQGLEFLIYFQGNSAPDKSGLPSDRFSAERTGGSVSTLTIQRTQQEDSAVYLCASSRGTSYNSPLHFGNGTRLTVT.

The chain has TRBV30 and TRBJ2-7; 12 bases agree with TRBD1. The germline V gene has CDR1 GTSNPN and CDR2 SVGIG (reference sequence). This CDR3 region has 13 residues. With 3 bases clipped from V and 8 bases from J, the junction kept 5 bases outside the gene matches. The CDR3 region is CAWREGQGAKQYF. CDR3 bases: TGTGCCTGGAGAGAGGGACAGGGGGCTAAGCAGTACTTC.

This rearrangement joins TRBV19 to TRBJ2-2, with TRBD1 identical over 7 bases. Germline V gene lookup returns CDR1 LNHDA and CDR2 SQIVND (reference sequence). The length of the CDR3 is 15 residues. V was pared by 7 bases and J by 5 bases, with 10 bases of the junction left unmatched. The DNA of the CDR3 is TGTGCCAGTAAAGTTGACAGGGTAAATACCGGGGAGCTGTTTTTT. This sequence encodes CASKVDRVNTGELFF.

V usage is TRBV9 and J usage is TRBJ2-1, with D maybe TRBD2 (5 bases). Germline V gene lookup returns CDR1 SGDLS and CDR2 YYNGEE. The V end was cut by 0 bases, the J end by 5 bases, with 9 bases between. The CDR3 runs 14 residues. In nucleotides, the CDR3 is TGTGCCAGCAGCGTAGACGGGGTCGACAATGAGCAGTTCTTC. Protein product: CASSVDGVDNEQFF.

CDR3 region: CASSLKADTQYF. For the CDR3, the DNA is TGCGCCAGCAGCTTGAAAGCGGATACGCAGTATTTT. The genes are TRBV5-1 and TRBJ2-3; no definite D call. This CDR3 is 12 amino acids long. Germline loops: CDR1 SGHRS, CDR2 YFSETQ. The V end lost 1 base, the J end lost 6 bases, and 6 bases lay between the germline ends. Full variable domain (rest looked up from reference TRBV5-1 and TRBJ2-3): KAGVTQTPRYLIKTRGQQVTLSCSPISGHRSVSWYQQTPGQGLQFLFEYFSETQRNKGNFPGRFSGRQFSNSRSEMNVSTLELGDSALYLCASSLKADTQYFGPGTRLTVL.

The chain links TRBV28 to TRBJ1-2; D might be TRBD1 (5 bases). Trimming took 6 bases from V and 1 from J, leaving 12 bases between them. Germline V gene lookup returns CDR1 MDHEN and CDR2 SYDVKM. The CDR3 consists of 14 residues. The CDR3 loop is CASSKGLINYGYTF. The CDR3 nucleotides are TGTGCCAGCAGCAAGGGACTGATTAACTATGGCTACACCTTC.

The V and J genes are TRBV21-1 and TRBJ1-2; the table names TRBD1, a call not compared with the DNA. TRBV21-1 is a documented pseudogene. CDR3 length: 13 residues. The CDR3 nucleotides are TGTGCCAGCAGCAGGGGCGGAAACTATGGCTACACCTTC. It yields the protein CASSRGGNYGYTF.

This clone was recorded once. The chain employs TRBV27 and TRBJ2-1; D might be TRBD2 (6 bases). The CDR3 runs 13 residues. V lost 9 bases and J lost 6, with 15 bases in between. The V gene's germline CDR1 is MNHEY and CDR2 SMNVEV (reference sequence). The CDR3 region is CASRASGVNEQFF. In DNA form, the CDR3 reads TGTGCCAGTCGAGCTTCGGGAGTCAATGAGCAGTTCTTC.

This clone has a handful of counts. The genes are TRBV7-9 and TRBJ2-4; 12 nucleotides match TRBD1. The length of the CDR3 is 17 residues. Germline CDR1 SEHNR, CDR2 FQNEAQ (reference sequence). J lost 8 bases, V lost 1 base, and 9 bases had no gene match. CDR3 sequence: CASSLGPGTGGKDIQYF. CDR3 coding DNA: TGTGCCAGCAGCTTAGGGCCCGGGACAGGGGGCAAGGACATTCAGTACTTC.

The chain uses TRBV7-8 and TRBJ1-2, with TRBD1 matching 7 bases. CDR1 is SGHVS and CDR2 is FQNEAQ in the germline V gene. V lost 2 bases, J lost 5 bases, and 8 bases stayed unmatched. The CDR3 has 15 amino acids. The CDR3 reads CASSLTGTALYGYTF. DNA of the CDR3: TGTGCCAGCAGCTTAACCGGGACAGCGTTGTATGGCTACACCTTC.

The rearrangement joins TRBV4-3 to TRBJ2-6; possibly TRBD1 for D (5 bases). Germline V gives CDR1 LGHNA, CDR2 YSLEER. The V end was cut by 1 base, the J end by 0 bases, with 10 bases between. The CDR3 runs to 17 residues. For the CDR3, the DNA is TGCGCCAGCAGCCAAGGGACACAGACCTCTGGGGCCAACGTCCTGACTTTC. Amino acid sequence: CASSQGTQTSGANVLTF.

This chain connects TRBV1 to TRBJ1-5. TRBV1 is marked as a pseudogene. The CDR3 runs to 13 residues. CDR3 residues: CTSTVTWRQPQHF. DNA of the CDR3: TGCACCAGCACGGTAACGTGGCGGCAGCCCCAGCATTTT.

This clone showed up just once. The chain links TRBV11-2 to TRBJ1-6; TRBD1 agrees at 8 bases. V trimming: 5 bases; J trimming: 4 bases; junction bases outside the gene matches: 13. This CDR3 is 18 amino acids long. Looked up from germline, CDR1 is SGHAT and CDR2 is FQNNGV. As DNA, the CDR3 is TGTGCCAGCAGCCATTCAATGACAGGGGTTATTTATAATTCACCCCTCCACTTT. Encoded protein: CASSHSMTGVIYNSPLHF.

A remark on this clone: Other DNA sequences from this sample encode an identical CDR3 as well. This chain uses TRBV7-2 with TRBJ2-7; 13 bases agree with TRBD2. There are 15 residues in the CDR3. CDR1 SGHTA and CDR2 FQGNSA come from the germline V gene. V dropped 5 bases and J dropped 4; count of bases not matched to a gene: 5. The CDR3 coding sequence is TGTGCCAGCAGCACGCGGACTAGCGGGGGTTACGAGCAGTACTTC. It translates to CASSTRTSGGYEQYF.

Details on this clone: The sample contains more than one DNA sequence encoding this CDR3. The genes are TRBV28 and TRBJ1-6, with D uncertain. The CDR3 is made up of 11 amino acids. V dropped 2 bases and J dropped 10 bases, with 3 bases sitting between them. Germline V gene sequence: CDR1 MDHEN, CDR2 SYDVKM. The CDR3 DNA is TGTGCCAGCAGTTTACGGTCACCCCTCCACTTT. Its translation is CASSLRSPLHF.

The V and J genes are TRBV2 and TRBJ2-5; 10 bases match TRBD2. V shed 6 bases, J shed 4 bases, and the junction held 8 bases outside the gene matches. Germline assignment: CDR1 SNHLY and CDR2 FYNNEI. There are 15 residues in the CDR3. The DNA for the CDR3 is TGTGCCAGCAGGGGGCTAGCGGGAGTCCCAGAGACCCAGTACTTC. This gives the protein CASRGLAGVPETQYF.

The CDR3 DNA reads TGTGCCAGCAGGAGGACAGGGGGCCTCAATCAGCCCCAGCATTTT. The encoded protein is CASRRTGGLNQPQHF. The chain links TRBV28 to TRBJ1-5; 11 bases match TRBD1. This CDR3 comprises 15 residues. Germline CDR1 MDHEN, CDR2 SYDVKM. V dropped 6 bases and J dropped 3; count of bases not matched to a gene: 4.

The CDR3 is CSVWTGGYGYTF. CDR3 bases: TGCAGCGTTTGGACAGGGGGCTATGGCTACACCTTC. The chain employs TRBV29-1 and TRBJ1-2; the match to TRBD1 covers 10 bases. Germline CDR1 and CDR2: SQVTM and ANQGSEA. The CDR3 covers 12 residues. Germline trimming cut 5 bases from V and 4 bases from J; bases unmatched to any gene: 1.